These 18 T cell receptor beta chains came from one sample sequenced in a study of T cell responses to AZD1222 COVID-19 vaccine. Profiling relied on immunoSEQ multiplex PCR, and the TCRdb table lists in-frame clones only, not all of them. The sample has under 100,000 clones; around 90% are singletons. The sample here was peripheral blood, taken 28 days after the second AZD1222 dose. The receptors come from an adult who received the AZD1222 COVID-19 vaccine.

The J gene is TRBJ2-7, the V gene TRBV2; D is uncertain. Germline CDR1 and CDR2: SNHLY and FYNNEI. The CDR3 runs 14 residues. The V end lost 4 bases, the J end lost 7 bases, and 17 bases lay between the germline ends. CDR3 sequence: CASSVGSPMGEQYF. The CDR3 coding sequence is TGTGCCAGCAGTGTGGGCAGCCCCATGGGGGAGCAGTACTTC.

V is TRBV28 and J is TRBJ1-5; tentatively, D is TRBD1 (5 bases). V lost 3 bases to trimming and J lost 10 bases, with 13 bases between them. The germline gives CDR1 MDHEN, CDR2 SYDVKM. This CDR3 is 13 amino acids long. The CDR3 DNA reads as TGTGCCAGCAGTTTCAAGACAGCTTCTCCCCAGCATTTT. It translates to CASSFKTASPQHF.

The V gene is TRBV19, the J gene TRBJ1-3; D call uncertain. Between the trimmed V and J ends, which lost 3 bases and 1 base, there was a span of 1 base. The germline gives CDR1 LNHDA, CDR2 SQIVND (reference sequence). The CDR3 extends over 12 amino acids. CDR3 sequence: CASSISGNTIYF. In DNA, the CDR3 is TGTGCCAGTAGTATTTCTGGAAACACCATATATTTT.

The rearrangement links TRBV6-1 to TRBJ2-3; no clear D gene. V shed 1 base and J shed 1 base, with 9 bases lying between them. CDR1 and CDR2 from the germline V gene are MNHNS and SASEGT. This CDR3 has 15 amino acids. CDR3 coding DNA: TGTGCCAGCAGTGAAGTTGGCGAGGGCACAGATACGCAGTATTTT. Its protein is CASSEVGEGTDTQYF.

Here the CDR3 reads CASSWLARTNTYEQYF. The CDR3 nucleotides read TGTGCCAGCAGTTGGCTGGCGCGAACAAATACCTACGAGCAGTACTTC. This chain links TRBV6-2 or TRBV6-3 with TRBJ2-7, with D hard to call. There are 16 residues in the CDR3. Trimming cost V 4 bases and J 2 bases, with 18 bases left between them. Germline V CDR1 and CDR2: MNHEY, SVGEGT.

The gene calls are TRBV7-8 and TRBJ1-1; D perhaps matches TRBD1 (5 bases). From germline, CDR1 is SGHVS and CDR2 FQNEAQ. The CDR3 consists of 13 residues. V was clipped by 6 bases and J by 6 bases, with 14 bases between them. The CDR3 DNA is TGTGCCAGCAGGGCGCCAGGGTATTCTGAAGCTTTCTTT. Translation gives CASRAPGYSEAFF. The complete variable domain, with remaining parts taken from reference TRBV7-8 and TRBJ1-1, reads GAGVSQSPRYKVAKRGQDVALRCDPISGHVSLFWYQQALGQGPEFLTYFQNEAQLDKSGLPSDRFFAERPEGSVSTLKIQRTQQEDSAVYLCASRAPGYSEAFFGQGTRLTVV.

The rearrangement uses TRBV9 and TRBJ2-5; D is undetermined. This CDR3 comprises 14 residues. Germline loops: CDR1 SGDLS, CDR2 YYNGEE. Deletions cut 0 bases from V and 5 bases from J, with 11 bases between. In nucleotides, the CDR3 is TGTGCCAGCAGCGTAGAAGGCATAGGCGAGACCCAGTACTTC. It encodes CASSVEGIGETQYF.

This rearrangement joins TRBV19 to TRBJ1-1, with D possibly matching TRBD1 (5 bases). V lost 4 bases and J lost 1, with 10 bases in between. The CDR3 has 14 residues. The germline gives CDR1 LNHDA, CDR2 SQIVND (reference sequence). The DNA of the CDR3 is TGTGCCAGTAGTAAAACAGACAGGAACACTGAAGCTTTCTTT. It codes for CASSKTDRNTEAFF. Full variable domain (missing parts from reference TRBV19 and TRBJ1-1): DGGITQSPKYLFRKEGQNVTLSCEQNLNHDAMYWYRQDPGQGLRLIYYSQIVNDFQKGDIAEGYSVSREKKESFPLTVTSAQKNPTAFYLCASSKTDRNTEAFFGQGTRLTVV.

The gene calls are TRBV27 and TRBJ2-5; 8 positions agree with TRBD1. The V gene end was trimmed by 5 bases and the J gene end by 5 bases; junction bases not matched to a gene: 7. The CDR3 has 14 residues. Per the germline V gene, CDR1 is MNHEY and CDR2 is SMNVEV (reference sequence). The CDR3 DNA sequence: TGTGCCAGCAGTCCCGGACAGGGATCGGAGACCCAGTACTTC. Its protein product is CASSPGQGSETQYF.

The chain joins TRBV13 to TRBJ2-1; TRBD2 is a possible D gene (6 bases). The CDR3 is 15 amino acids. V was pared by 5 bases and J by 0 bases, with 11 bases between. Germline V gene sequence: CDR1 PRHDT, CDR2 FYEKMQ (reference sequence). CDR3 coding DNA: TGTGCCAGCAGCCCCCGGGGGAGCTCCTACAATGAGCAGTTCTTC. This codes for CASSPRGSSYNEQFF.

The V call is TRBV2, the J call TRBJ2-1; TRBD1 aligns across 9 bases. Trimming took 3 bases from V and 5 from J; bases not matched to a gene: 14. Per germline, CDR1 SNHLY and CDR2 FYNNEI. There are 18 residues in the CDR3. CDR3 region: CASSDRGISGQGNNEQFF. DNA of the CDR3: TGTGCCAGCAGTGATCGTGGTATTTCGGGACAGGGCAACAATGAGCAGTTCTTC.

The chain links TRBV10-3 to TRBJ1-2; D is perhaps TRBD1 (5 bases). Trimming removed 6 bases at V and 4 bases at J, with 15 bases between. Germline-derived CDR1 and CDR2 are ENHRY and SYGVKD. The CDR3 is 14 amino acids. The CDR3 here is CAIRENQGTYGYTF. The DNA for the CDR3 is TGTGCCATCAGGGAAAACCAGGGTACCTATGGCTACACCTTC.

The gene calls are TRBV5-1 and TRBJ1-2; D is unresolved. Germline CDR1 reads SGHRS; CDR2 reads YFSETQ. V was cut by 2 bases and J by 1 base, with 12 bases left in between. The CDR3 covers 15 residues. CDR3 nucleotide sequence: TGCGCCAGCAGCTTTGTGGGGTCGGTTAACTATGGCTACACCTTC. This gives the protein CASSFVGSVNYGYTF.

The J gene is TRBJ2-7, the V gene TRBV29-1; TRBD2 matches 12 bases. CDR3 length: 16 amino acids. J was trimmed by 0 bases and V by 4 bases; bases with no gene match: 7. Germline loops: CDR1 SQVTM, CDR2 ANQGSEA. This CDR3 reads CSVAGLAGRSSYEQYV. DNA for the CDR3: TGCAGCGTTGCCGGACTAGCGGGGCGTAGCTCCTACGAGCAGTACGTC.

The chain recombines TRBV27 with TRBJ2-2, with 7 bases identical to TRBD2. V shed 7 bases, J shed 7 bases, and the junction held 15 bases outside the gene matches. Germline CDR1 and CDR2: MNHEY and SMNVEV (reference sequence). This CDR3 is 16 amino acids long. For the CDR3, the DNA is TGTGCCAGCACCCCCTCGGCGGGGGAGCTATTCGGGGAGCTGTTTTTT. This sequence encodes CASTPSAGELFGELFF.

The chain employs TRBV18 and TRBJ2-7; TRBD2 aligns across 9 bases. The trim removed 4 bases at V and 6 bases at J, leaving 19 bases unmatched. The CDR3 has 18 residues. Germline CDR1 is KGHSH and CDR2 is LQKENI. As DNA, the CDR3 is TGTGCCAGCTCACAAGGGCGTGTGCGGGGGGGCCGGTTAGTCGAGCAGTACTTC. Its translation: CASSQGRVRGGRLVEQYF.

The chain uses TRBV6-2 or TRBV6-3 and TRBJ1-5, with D possibly TRBD1 on 6 matching bases. The CDR3 length is 16 residues. Germline CDR1 reads MNHEY; CDR2 reads SVGEGT. Trimming took off 2 bases at V and 0 bases at J, with 11 bases between the two ends. DNA of the CDR3: TGTGCCAGCAGTTACGGGACAATCTATAGCAATCAGCCCCAGCATTTT. The encoded protein is CASSYGTIYSNQPQHF.

A few counts support this clone. This sequence joins TRBV7-9 and TRBJ2-3; unclear D gene. Germline CDR1 SEHNR, CDR2 FQNEAQ (reference sequence). The CDR3 has 15 amino acids. Trimming stripped 2 bases from V and 0 bases from J, with 9 bases between. CDR3 protein: CASSLLLSSTDTQYF. The CDR3 DNA follows: TGTGCCAGCAGCTTACTCCTCTCTAGCACAGATACGCAGTATTTT.